This passage covers 12 T cell receptor beta chains from one sample sequenced in a study of cytomegalovirus exposure and HLA in healthy donors. PCR was performed using 60 Vbeta and 13 Jbeta primers. This table comes from immunoSEQ multiplex PCR, and its TCRdb copy is limited to in-frame clones, with some not included. The sample lists around 100,000 clones; approximately 73% were seen once. Input material: PBMCs. The origin of the receptors is a woman aged 18-35 years in good health and CMV-seropositive.

This clone was detected once. This sequence joins TRBV18 and TRBJ2-7; D not resolved. Germline V gene sequence: CDR1 KGHSH, CDR2 LQKENI. The CDR3 has 14 residues. Trimming removed 0 bases at V and 4 bases at J, with 10 bases between. The CDR3 is CASSPPGQWYEQYF. The DNA of the CDR3 is TGTGCCAGCTCACCACCGGGCCAGTGGTACGAGCAGTACTTC.

This sequence joins TRBV19 and TRBJ2-7; TRBD2 aligns across 8 bases. After removal of 3 bases from V and 0 bases from J, the junction contained 4 bases not matched to a gene. CDR3 length: 15 amino acids. CDR1 and CDR2 (germline): LNHDA, SQIVND (reference sequence). The CDR3 DNA reads TGTGCCAGTAGTATGCAACTAGCGGTCTCCTACGAGCAGTACTTC. Translation gives CASSMQLAVSYEQYF.

V gene TRBV5-6 combines with J gene TRBJ2-2; possibly TRBD1 for D (6 bases). The germline V gene encodes CDR1 SGHDT and CDR2 YYEEEE. Between the trimmed V and J ends, which lost 1 base and 3 bases, there was a span of 10 bases. The CDR3 covers 15 residues. CDR3 nucleotides: TGTGCCAGCAGCTTGTGGGACATCGACACCGGGGAGCTGTTTTTT. Translating it yields CASSLWDIDTGELFF.

The chain couples TRBV7-6 to TRBJ2-7; 10 bases map to TRBD1. Germline lookup yields CDR1 SGHVS and CDR2 FNYEAQ. The CDR3 is made up of 14 amino acids. Trimming at V came to 5 bases and at J to 6 bases, leaving 7 bases not matched to a gene. The DNA for the CDR3 is TGTGCCAGCAGCCACGCGGGACAGGGGTTCGAGCAGTACTTC. Its translation: CASSHAGQGFEQYF.

This sequence joins TRBV7-2 and TRBJ2-7; tentatively, D is TRBD1 (6 bases). With 5 bases removed from V and 1 base from J, the gap between germline ends came to 12 bases. The CDR3 loop spans 14 amino acids. Germline assignment: CDR1 SGHTA and CDR2 FQGNSA. The CDR3: CASSLRTASYEQYF. CDR3 nucleotide sequence: TGTGCCAGCAGCCTGCGGACAGCTTCCTACGAGCAGTACTTC. Filled out from reference TRBV7-2 and TRBJ2-7, the complete variable domain reads GAGVSQSPSNKVTEKGKDVELRCDPISGHTALYWYRQSLGQGLEFLIYFQGNSAPDKSGLPSDRFSAERTGGSVSTLTIQRTQQEDSAVYLCASSLRTASYEQYFGPGTRLTVT.

This clone was observed a single time. This chain uses TRBV6-5 with TRBJ1-3, with TRBD1 matching over 9 bases. The germline V gene has CDR1 MNHEY and CDR2 SVGAGI. The length of the CDR3 is 16 residues. V was clipped by 0 bases and J by 6 bases; unmatched bases: 6. The DNA for the CDR3 is TGTGCCAGCAGTTACTCGTCCGGGACAGGGACAAACACCATATATTTT. It translates to CASSYSSGTGTNTIYF.

The chain joins TRBV5-6 to TRBJ1-5; a possible D gene is TRBD1 (6 bases). CDR1 SGHDT and CDR2 YYEEEE come from the germline V gene. The CDR3 is 15 residues long. V lost 3 bases and J 2 bases, leaving 12 bases between the germline ends. The CDR3 DNA reads as TGTGCCAGCAGCTCACAGGGCTGGGGCAATCAGCCCCAGCATTTT. Residues: CASSSQGWGNQPQHF.

V gene TRBV15 combines with J gene TRBJ1-3; 9 nucleotides agree with TRBD1. The germline V gene has CDR1 LNHNV and CDR2 YYDKDF (reference sequence). The length of the CDR3 is 18 residues. V dropped 0 bases and J dropped 0; count of bases not matched to a gene: 6. The CDR3 bases are TGTGCCACCAGCAGAGATCGGTGGACAGGGGCCTCTGGAAACACCATATATTTT. As protein: CATSRDRWTGASGNTIYF.

The chain has TRBV5-1 and TRBJ2-2; 11 bases align to TRBD2. The V segment lost 6 bases and the J segment 4 bases; nucleotides outside the gene matches: 2. CDR1 is SGHRS, CDR2 YFSETQ, per germline. This CDR3 has 14 amino acids. The CDR3: CASTTSGGTGELFF. CDR3 sequence (DNA): TGCGCCAGCACCACTAGCGGGGGCACCGGGGAGCTGTTTTTT.

This clone was detected a few times. The CDR3: CSVEGSYYEQYF. For the CDR3, the DNA is TGCAGCGTTGAAGGTAGCTACTACGAGCAGTACTTC. The V gene is TRBV29-1, the J gene TRBJ2-7, with D unclear. The CDR3 sequence is 12 residues long. Germline-derived CDR1 and CDR2 are SQVTM and ANQGSEA. V was trimmed by 1 base and J by 3 bases, leaving 7 bases between them.

V gene TRBV30 combines with J gene TRBJ2-2; D perhaps matches TRBD2 (5 bases). CDR1 and CDR2 (germline): GTSNPN, SVGIG (reference sequence). The CDR3 totals 14 residues. V shed 7 bases and J shed 5 bases, with 17 bases lying between them. CDR3 amino acids: CALQSGLVTGELFF. In DNA, the CDR3 is TGTGCCTTACAATCGGGGTTAGTTACCGGGGAGCTGTTTTTT. Full variable domain (remainder filled in from reference TRBV30 and TRBJ2-2): SQTIHQWPATLVQPVGSPLSLECTVEGTSNPNLYWYRQAAGRGLQLLFYSVGIGQISSEVPQNLSASRPQDRQFILSSKKLLLSDSGFYLCALQSGLVTGELFFGEGSRLTVL.

This chain uses TRBV2 with TRBJ1-2, with 7 bases aligning to TRBD1. The CDR3 is 17 residues long. V shed 4 bases, J shed 2 bases, and the junction held 13 bases outside the gene matches. Germline V gene lookup returns CDR1 SNHLY and CDR2 FYNNEI. The CDR3 reads CASSGRRDSGVNYGYTF. In DNA, the CDR3 is TGTGCCAGCAGTGGTCGCCGGGACAGCGGAGTCAACTATGGCTACACCTTC.